These T cell receptor beta chains were read from a single sample in a study of CXCR3-negative and CXCR3-positive naive CD8 T cells. TCRdb re-called the 5' RACE reads; every CDR3 protein appears as one record, without DNA. The table lists tens of thousands of distinct CDR3 sequences. Source material: naive CXCR3- CD8+ T cells from blood. The source is a human donor in good health. Some clones in this sample may be carry-over from other donors' samples. The CDR3 runs from the conserved cysteine through the conserved F or W. Fields, in order: CDR3 length, J gene, V gene, CDR3 protein.

len: 16; j_gene: TRBJ2-2; v_gene: TRBV7-7; CDR3aa: CASSPPGATNTGELFF
len: 14; j_gene: TRBJ2-1; v_gene: TRBV29-1; CDR3aa: CSVEGDSLGNEQFF
len: 15; j_gene: TRBJ2-3; v_gene: TRBV28; CDR3aa: CASTRWTSGTDTQYF
len: 17; j_gene: TRBJ2-7; v_gene: TRBV5-4; CDR3aa: CASSLHVGKTSSYEQYF
len: 17; j_gene: TRBJ2-7; v_gene: TRBV28; CDR3aa: CASTGGTGGILSYEQYF
len: 13; j_gene: TRBJ2-7; v_gene: TRBV29-1; CDR3aa: CSVVLGQRYEQYF
len: 12; j_gene: TRBJ2-7; v_gene: TRBV27; CDR3aa: CASIREGYEQYF
len: 14; j_gene: TRBJ2-2; v_gene: TRBV12-3/TRBV12-4; CDR3aa: CASSPGRNTGELFF
len: 18; j_gene: TRBJ1-5; v_gene: TRBV20-1; CDR3aa: CSARARTGNIYSNQPQHF
len: 13; j_gene: TRBJ1-5; v_gene: TRBV15; CDR3aa: CATSRGLNQPQHF
len: 15; j_gene: TRBJ2-7; v_gene: TRBV7-9; CDR3aa: CASSLGGEGKDEQYF
len: 16; j_gene: TRBJ1-6; v_gene: TRBV7-9; CDR3aa: CASSFTVAGPNSPLHF
len: 12; j_gene: TRBJ2-7; v_gene: TRBV7-6; CDR3aa: CASSSRFYEQYF
len: 14; j_gene: TRBJ2-1; v_gene: TRBV4-1; CDR3aa: CASSHLPGANEQFF
len: 14; j_gene: TRBJ2-3; v_gene: TRBV29-1; CDR3aa: CSVEKAGSPDTQYF
len: 13; j_gene: TRBJ2-1; v_gene: TRBV29-1; CDR3aa: CSAGAGVMNEQFF
len: 14; j_gene: TRBJ1-2; v_gene: TRBV27; CDR3aa: CASSYDRGDYGYTF
len: 15; j_gene: TRBJ2-5; v_gene: TRBV7-8; CDR3aa: CASSMNDGTGETQYF
len: 14; j_gene: TRBJ1-2; v_gene: TRBV29-1; CDR3aa: CSVERREGPYGYTF
len: 17; j_gene: TRBJ2-3; v_gene: TRBV29-1; CDR3aa: CSVEDPASGGYTDTQYF
len: 11; j_gene: TRBJ2-1; v_gene: TRBV29-1; CDR3aa: CGAVGQGEQFF
len: 12; j_gene: TRBJ2-7; v_gene: TRBV28; CDR3aa: CASIGSSYEQYF
len: 14; j_gene: TRBJ2-7; v_gene: TRBV7-3; CDR3aa: CASSLTGGPDEQYF
len: 12; j_gene: TRBJ2-2; v_gene: TRBV27; CDR3aa: CASRGFLGELFF
len: 15; j_gene: TRBJ2-7; v_gene: TRBV24-1; CDR3aa: CATSAGPSGFYEQYF
len: 15; j_gene: TRBJ2-1; v_gene: TRBV27; CDR3aa: CASSLSTPLYNEQFF
len: 14; j_gene: TRBJ2-7; v_gene: TRBV10-1; CDR3aa: CASTTGDRPYEQYF
len: 16; j_gene: TRBJ2-5; v_gene: TRBV7-8; CDR3aa: CASSLVPSETQETQYF
len: 19; j_gene: TRBJ2-2; v_gene: TRBV19; CDR3aa: CASSVPDLKGDQFARELFF
len: 14; j_gene: TRBJ2-1; v_gene: TRBV29-1; CDR3aa: CSVTDRDSYNEQFF
len: 16; j_gene: TRBJ2-3; v_gene: TRBV29-1; CDR3aa: CSVEWASGSPADTQYF
len: 13; j_gene: TRBJ2-5; v_gene: TRBV11-2; CDR3aa: CASSRFRGETQYF
len: 12; j_gene: TRBJ2-5; v_gene: TRBV6-2/TRBV6-3; CDR3aa: CARELGQETQYF
len: 13; j_gene: TRBJ2-1; v_gene: TRBV29-1; CDR3aa: CSVEGQGSNEQFF
len: 13; j_gene: TRBJ2-7; v_gene: TRBV10-3; CDR3aa: CAIRERSSYEQYF
len: 15; j_gene: TRBJ2-7; v_gene: TRBV10-1; CDR3aa: CASSEGTNSRDEQYF
len: 14; j_gene: TRBJ2-7; v_gene: TRBV28; CDR3aa: CASSLRTGLYEQYF
len: 16; j_gene: TRBJ1-1; v_gene: TRBV14; CDR3aa: CASSQAGWKGGAEAFF
len: 13; j_gene: TRBJ2-1; v_gene: TRBV20-1; CDR3aa: CSARELNYNEQFF
len: 16; j_gene: TRBJ2-5; v_gene: TRBV7-9; CDR3aa: CASSPQPGQTKETQYF
len: 14; j_gene: TRBJ1-1; v_gene: TRBV15; CDR3aa: CATAGTDLNTEAFF
len: 16; j_gene: TRBJ2-3; v_gene: TRBV29-1; CDR3aa: CSVVAGVLGSTDTQYF
len: 12; j_gene: TRBJ1-1; v_gene: TRBV5-6; CDR3aa: CASSWKVAEAFF
len: 14; j_gene: TRBJ2-1; v_gene: TRBV12-3/TRBV12-4; CDR3aa: CASRKGGTGNEQFF